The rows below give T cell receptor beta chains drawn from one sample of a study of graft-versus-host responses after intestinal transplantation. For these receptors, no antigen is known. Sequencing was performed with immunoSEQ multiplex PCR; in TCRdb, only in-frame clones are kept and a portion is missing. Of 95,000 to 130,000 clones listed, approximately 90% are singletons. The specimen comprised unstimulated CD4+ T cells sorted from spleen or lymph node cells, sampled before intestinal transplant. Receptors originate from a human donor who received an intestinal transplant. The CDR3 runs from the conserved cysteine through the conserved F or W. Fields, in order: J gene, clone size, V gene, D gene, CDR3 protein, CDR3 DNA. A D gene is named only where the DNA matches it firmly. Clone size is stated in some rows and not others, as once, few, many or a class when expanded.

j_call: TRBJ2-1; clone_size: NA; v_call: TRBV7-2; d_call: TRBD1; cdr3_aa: CASSRDRGAYNEQFF; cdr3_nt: TGTGCCAGCAGCCGGGACAGGGGGGCCTACAATGAGCAGTTCTTC
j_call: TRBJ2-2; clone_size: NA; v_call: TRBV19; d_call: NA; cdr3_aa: CASSRQNTGELFF; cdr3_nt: TGTGCCAGTAGTAGACAGAACACCGGGGAGCTGTTTTTT
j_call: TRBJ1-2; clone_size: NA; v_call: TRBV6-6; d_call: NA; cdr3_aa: CASSERQSYGYTF; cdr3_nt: TGTGCCAGCAGCGAGCGGCAGTCCTATGGCTACACCTTC
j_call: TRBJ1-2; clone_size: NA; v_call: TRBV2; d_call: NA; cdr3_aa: CASNTQGGRYGYTF; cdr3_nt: TGTGCCAGCAATACCCAGGGAGGGCGGTATGGCTACACCTTC
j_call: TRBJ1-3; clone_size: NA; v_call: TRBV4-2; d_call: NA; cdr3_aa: CASSHGREGNTIYF; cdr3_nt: TGTGCCAGCAGCCACGGGAGGGAAGGAAACACCATATATTTT
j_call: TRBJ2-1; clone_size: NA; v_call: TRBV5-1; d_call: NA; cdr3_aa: CASSPPNNEQFF; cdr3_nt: TGCGCCAGCAGCCCCCCCAACAATGAGCAGTTCTTC
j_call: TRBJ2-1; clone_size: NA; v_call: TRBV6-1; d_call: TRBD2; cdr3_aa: CASSVGLAGNEQFF; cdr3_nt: TGTGCCAGCAGTGTTGGACTAGCGGGAAATGAGCAGTTCTTC
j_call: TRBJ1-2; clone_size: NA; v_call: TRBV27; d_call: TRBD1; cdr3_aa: CASGIVGRGRGTYGYTF; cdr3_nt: TGTGCCAGCGGGATTGTTGGGCGGGGCAGGGGGACTTATGGCTACACCTTC
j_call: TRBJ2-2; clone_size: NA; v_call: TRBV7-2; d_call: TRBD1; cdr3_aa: CASSPQNPGQGNTGELFF; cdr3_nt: TGTGCCAGCAGTCCCCAAAACCCGGGACAGGGAAACACCGGGGAGCTGTTTTTT
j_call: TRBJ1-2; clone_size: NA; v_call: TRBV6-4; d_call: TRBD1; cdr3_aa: CASSESGQGPGGYTF; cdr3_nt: TGTGCCAGCAGTGAGTCGGGACAGGGGCCGGGAGGCTACACCTTC
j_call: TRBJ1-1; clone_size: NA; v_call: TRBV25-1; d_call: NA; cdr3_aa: CASSGVGGARTEAFF; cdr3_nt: TGTGCCAGCAGTGGGGTTGGGGGGGCGCGGACTGAAGCTTTCTTT
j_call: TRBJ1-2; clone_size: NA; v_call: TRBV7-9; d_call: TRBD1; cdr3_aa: CASSYGQGGHTF; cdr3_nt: TGTGCCAGCAGCTACGGACAGGGGGGTCACACCTTC
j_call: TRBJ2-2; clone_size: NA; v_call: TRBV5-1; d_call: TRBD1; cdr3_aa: CASSLGQGNTGELFF; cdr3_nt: TGCGCCAGCAGCTTAGGACAGGGGAACACCGGGGAGCTGTTTTTT
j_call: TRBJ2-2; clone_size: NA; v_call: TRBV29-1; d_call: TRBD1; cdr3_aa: CSVEDRGFNTGELFF; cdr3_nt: TGCAGCGTTGAGGACAGGGGATTCAACACCGGGGAGCTGTTTTTT
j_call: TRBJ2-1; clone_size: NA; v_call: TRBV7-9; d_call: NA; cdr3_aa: CASSLVQGGEQFF; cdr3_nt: TGTGCCAGCAGCTTAGTACAGGGCGGTGAGCAGTTCTTC
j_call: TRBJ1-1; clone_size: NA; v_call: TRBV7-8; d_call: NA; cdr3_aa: CASSLIQGANTEAFF; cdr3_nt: TGTGCCAGCAGCTTAATCCAAGGGGCGAACACTGAAGCTTTCTTT
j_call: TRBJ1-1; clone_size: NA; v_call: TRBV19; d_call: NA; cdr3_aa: CASSFTGDTEAFF; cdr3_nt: TGTGCCAGTAGCTTTACCGGGGACACTGAAGCTTTCTTT
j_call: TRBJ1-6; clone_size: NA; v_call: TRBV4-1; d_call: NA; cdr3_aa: CASSQGTENNSPLHF; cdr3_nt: TGCGCCAGCAGCCAAGGGACAGAGAATAATTCACCCCTCCACTTT
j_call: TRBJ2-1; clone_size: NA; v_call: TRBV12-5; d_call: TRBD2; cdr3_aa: CASGPAGTSGYNEQFF; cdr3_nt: TGTGCTAGTGGTCCGGCCGGGACTAGCGGCTACAATGAGCAGTTCTTC
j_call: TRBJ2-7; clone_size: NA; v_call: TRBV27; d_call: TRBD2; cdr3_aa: CASRPKLAVLNEQYF; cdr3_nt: TGTGCCAGCAGACCAAAACTAGCGGTTCTAAACGAGCAGTACTTC
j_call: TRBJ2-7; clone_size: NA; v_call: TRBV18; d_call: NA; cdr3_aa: CASSPPWSDISYEQYF; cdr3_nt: TGTGCCAGCTCACCACCGTGGTCTGACATATCCTACGAGCAGTACTTC
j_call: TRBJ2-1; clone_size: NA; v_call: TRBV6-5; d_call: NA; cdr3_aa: CASSRGVLSEQFF; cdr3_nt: TGTGCCAGCAGTCGCGGGGTACTGAGTGAGCAGTTCTTC
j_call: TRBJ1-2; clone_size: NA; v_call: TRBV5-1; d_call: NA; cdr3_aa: CASSLAGQYGYTF; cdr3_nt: TGCGCCAGCAGCTTGGCCGGACAGTATGGCTACACCTTC
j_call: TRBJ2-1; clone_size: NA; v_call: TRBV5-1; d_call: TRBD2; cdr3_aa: CASRLGLGHTSFNEQFF; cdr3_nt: TGCGCCAGCAGGTTGGGACTAGGGCATACTTCCTTCAATGAGCAGTTCTTC
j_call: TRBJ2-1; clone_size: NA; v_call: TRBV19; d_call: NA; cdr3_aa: CASSRHSYNEQFF; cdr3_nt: TGTGCCAGTAGTCGACATAGCTACAATGAGCAGTTCTTC
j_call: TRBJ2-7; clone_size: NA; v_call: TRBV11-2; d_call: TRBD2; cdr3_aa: CASSTAGLAIHEQYF; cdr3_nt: TGTGCCAGCAGCACGGCAGGACTAGCGATCCACGAGCAGTACTTC
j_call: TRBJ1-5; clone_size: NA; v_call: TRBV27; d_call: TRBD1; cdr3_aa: CASSLSGGTGRGQPQHF; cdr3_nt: TGTGCCAGCAGTTTATCTGGCGGGACAGGGAGAGGTCAGCCCCAGCATTTT
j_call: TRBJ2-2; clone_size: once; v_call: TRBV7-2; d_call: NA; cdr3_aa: CASSIRPQATFSGTGELFF; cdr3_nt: TGTGCCAGCAGCATACGACCCCAAGCTACATTTTCGGGGACCGGGGAGCTGTTTTTT
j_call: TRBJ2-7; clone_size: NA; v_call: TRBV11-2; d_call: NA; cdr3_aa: CASSLRTVILEQYF; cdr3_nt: TGTGCCAGCAGCTTAAGGACAGTTATTCTCGAGCAGTACTTC
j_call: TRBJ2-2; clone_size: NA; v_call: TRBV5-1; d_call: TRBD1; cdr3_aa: CASSLLRTGNTGELFF; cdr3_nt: TGCGCCAGCAGCTTGCTCAGGACAGGGAACACCGGGGAGCTGTTTTTT
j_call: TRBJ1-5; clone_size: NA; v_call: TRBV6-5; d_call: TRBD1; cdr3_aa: CASRLDRDGNQPQHF; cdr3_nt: TGTGCCAGCAGGCTCGACAGGGACGGCAATCAGCCCCAGCATTTT